This T cell receptor (beta chain) was recovered during a study of cytomegalovirus exposure and HLA in healthy donors. Looking at the study overall: Genotyping showed around 80% of hundreds of donors falling in the Caucasian-associated ancestry cluster. Study outcomes and limitations: A later analysis associated about 18,000 TCR beta sequences with HLA alleles at a 0.05 false discovery rate. Within an earlier analysis, most TCR beta V segments proved productive either about 90% or about 30% of the time.

Healthy bone marrow donors formed the donor group. The PCR made use of 60 Vbeta and 13 Jbeta primers. The method was immunoSEQ multiplex PCR; TCRdb's version includes in-frame clones alone and lacks a portion of them. The sample consists of around 180,000 clones, 70% to 80% of them appearing once. This CDR3 has 15 residues. Between the trimmed V and J ends, which lost 2 bases and 7 bases, there was a span of 15 bases. Germline V gene data show CDR1 as MNHEY and CDR2 as SMNVEV (reference sequence). With respect to this clone: Its antigen is unidentified.

Source material: PBMCs. The sequence was collected from a woman between 50 and 59 years old in good health and CMV-seronegative. This rearrangement joins TRBV27 to TRBJ1-3; TRBD1 might be the D (5 bases). CDR3 loop: CASSLSVGGLNTIYF. For the CDR3, the DNA is TGTGCCAGCAGTTTAAGTGTGGGGGGACTCAACACCATATATTTT.